This T cell receptor beta chain was documented in a study of T cell changes during pregnancy in multiple sclerosis. After removal of 5 bases from V and 11 bases from J, the junction contained 16 bases not matched to a gene. This CDR3 comprises 16 residues. Germline V gene lookup returns CDR1 SEHNR and CDR2 FQNEAQ (reference sequence). Clones were read by immunoSEQ multiplex PCR, and TCRdb kept only the in-frame ones, dropping some. The table records about 59,000 clones, around nine tenths of them present only once. The receptor comes from a female donor in good health, enrolled as a control in a pregnancy study. The chain combines TRBV7-9 with TRBJ1-5; 9 nucleotides match TRBD1. This material consisted of peripheral blood, taken in the third trimester of pregnancy. CDR3 loop: CASSQIRDREESAQHF. The CDR3 bases are TGTGCCAGCAGCCAAATCCGGGACAGGGAGGAATCAGCCCAGCATTTT.